This passage covers 30 T cell receptor beta chains from one sample sequenced in a study of cytomegalovirus exposure and HLA in healthy donors. The PCR employed 60 Vbeta primers together with 13 Jbeta primers. TCRdb keeps only in-frame clones here, not all; method: immunoSEQ multiplex PCR. The repertoire holds about 160,000 clones, with about three quarters as singletons. The sample was PBMCs. The origin of the receptors is a woman aged 30 to 39 in good health and CMV-seronegative.

As for this clone: The sample contains more than one DNA sequence encoding this CDR3. This sequence joins TRBV9 and TRBJ1-4; D is ambiguous. Germline V gene data show CDR1 as SGDLS and CDR2 as YYNGEE. CDR3 length: 15 amino acids. V dropped 0 bases and J dropped 0 bases, with 6 bases sitting between them. The CDR3 DNA sequence: TGTGCCAGCAGCGTAGGAGGTGCAACTAATGAAAAACTGTTTTTT. Amino acid sequence: CASSVGGATNEKLFF.

The CDR3 DNA reads as TGTGCCAGCAGTGTGCAGGTAGTCTACGAGCAGTACTTC. Its protein product is CASSVQVVYEQYF. V gene TRBV6-1 combines with J gene TRBJ2-7; unclear D gene. In germline, CDR1 is MNHNS, CDR2 SASEGT. The CDR3 has 13 residues. Trimming took 4 bases from V and 3 from J, leaving 10 bases between them.

The CDR3 coding sequence is TGTGCCAGCAGCTTAAGGTCTAGCGGGGGGGCGTTGGGTGAGCAGTTCTTC. Its translation: CASSLRSSGGALGEQFF. The gene calls are TRBV7-6 and TRBJ2-1; TRBD2 matches 12 bases. This CDR3 contains 17 residues. Germline V CDR1 and CDR2: SGHVS, FNYEAQ. Losses at the gene ends were 2 bases for V and 9 bases for J; bases not matched to a gene: 11.

The J gene is TRBJ2-1, the V gene TRBV27, with 11 bases that match TRBD2. With V trimmed by 3 bases and J by 10 bases, 5 bases remained unmatched. Looked up from germline, CDR1 is MNHEY and CDR2 is SMNVEV (reference sequence). CDR3 size: 14 residues. The CDR3 bases are TGTGCCAGCAGTTTCCTAGCGGGGGGTCTCGAGCAGTTCTTC. Amino acids: CASSFLAGGLEQFF.

The rearrangement joins TRBV16 to TRBJ1-5, with TRBD1 identical over 10 bases. The length of the CDR3 is 15 residues. The V gene's germline CDR1 is KGHSY and CDR2 FQNENV. The junction had 5 bases not matched to a gene; V was cut back by 2 bases and J by 7 bases. CDR3 residues: CASSQGGQGYQPQHF. The CDR3 DNA is TGTGCCAGCAGCCAAGGGGGACAGGGGTACCAGCCCCAGCATTTT.

This clone was found once. V and J are TRBV27 and TRBJ1-6; D is possibly TRBD1 (6 bases). Germline V gene data show CDR1 as MNHEY and CDR2 as SMNVEV (reference sequence). The CDR3 sequence is 14 residues long. Trimming removed 6 bases from V and 7 bases from J, with 13 bases in between. The CDR3 bases are TGTGCCAGCAGGACAGGAATATGGAATTCACCCCTCCACTTT. This gives the protein CASRTGIWNSPLHF.

The J gene is TRBJ1-1, the V gene TRBV5-1, with D uncertain. The CDR3 spans 12 residues. Trimming removed 5 bases at V and 7 bases at J, with 12 bases between. Germline lookup yields CDR1 SGHRS and CDR2 YFSETQ. In DNA, the CDR3 is TGCGCCAGCAGGGAAAGAACGGGTGAAGCTTTCTTT. Its translation is CASRERTGEAFF. Together with reference TRBV5-1 and TRBJ1-1, the CDR3 gives the full variable domain: KAGVTQTPRYLIKTRGQQVTLSCSPISGHRSVSWYQQTPGQGLQFLFEYFSETQRNKGNFPGRFSGRQFSNSRSEMNVSTLELGDSALYLCASRERTGEAFFGQGTRLTVV.

The rearrangement uses TRBV5-1 and TRBJ2-3, with a tentative D call TRBD1 (8 bases). This CDR3 region has 16 residues. The V gene's germline CDR1 is SGHRS and CDR2 YFSETQ. V shed 3 bases and J shed 5 bases, with 19 bases lying between them. The CDR3 bases are TGCGCCAGCAGCTCCCGGACAGGGAGGGGGGAAGATACGCAGTATTTT. Translating it yields CASSSRTGRGEDTQYF.

The chain joins TRBV7-9 to TRBJ1-4, with a weak D call TRBD1 (5 bases). Trimming shortened V by 5 bases and J by 7 bases, and 17 bases separated the two germline ends. The CDR3 loop spans 15 amino acids. From germline, CDR1 is SEHNR and CDR2 FQNEAQ (reference sequence). The CDR3 loop is CASSPVGSGGEKLFF. The CDR3, as DNA: TGTGCCAGCAGCCCCGTCGGGTCCGGGGGTGAAAAACTGTTTTTT.

Of note for this clone: Germline is not matched at one junction end, which may reflect a read error. The chain employs TRBV2 and TRBJ1-5; D not resolved. This CDR3 contains 13 residues. Germline assignment: CDR1 SNHLY and CDR2 FYNNEI. This CDR3 is CASSWALNRPQHF. The CDR3 nucleotides are TGTGCCAGCAGTTGGGCCCTAAATCGGCCCCAGCATTTT.

The chain joins TRBV7-2 to TRBJ1-5, with 7 bases aligning to TRBD1. The germline V gene has CDR1 SGHTA and CDR2 FQGNSA. CDR3 length: 15 amino acids. The ends lost 3 bases at V and 5 bases at J; junction bases unmatched: 7. DNA of the CDR3: TGTGCCAGCAGCTTCAAGACAGGGCTAGATCAGCCCCAGCATTTT. Amino acid sequence: CASSFKTGLDQPQHF. Full variable domain (outside the CDR3, taken from reference TRBV7-2 and TRBJ1-5): GAGVSQSPSNKVTEKGKDVELRCDPISGHTALYWYRQSLGQGLEFLIYFQGNSAPDKSGLPSDRFSAERTGGSVSTLTIQRTQQEDSAVYLCASSFKTGLDQPQHFGDGTRLSIL.

In its sample, this clone was seen a few times. The rearrangement uses TRBV5-1 and TRBJ2-5, with 9 bases fitting TRBD2. CDR1 and CDR2 (germline): SGHRS, YFSETQ. The V and J ends lost 2 bases and 0 bases, in that order; junction bases with no gene match: 2. There are 15 residues in the CDR3. CDR3 sequence: CASSFSGGYQETQYF. CDR3 DNA: TGCGCCAGCAGCTTCAGCGGGGGGTACCAAGAGACCCAGTACTTC.

This chain uses TRBV19 with TRBJ2-7, with D possibly matching TRBD1 (6 bases). Trimming removed 4 bases from V and 4 bases from J, with 14 bases in between. The CDR3 has 14 amino acids. Germline lookup yields CDR1 LNHDA and CDR2 SQIVND (reference sequence). The CDR3 nucleotides read TGTGCCAGTAGTAGACAGGCCGGCGTTTACGAGCAGTACTTC. It specifies CASSRQAGVYEQYF.

The chain combines TRBV5-5 with TRBJ1-2; D possibly corresponds to TRBD1 (6 bases). This CDR3 comprises 15 residues. Trimming took 2 bases from V and 9 from J, leaving 20 bases between them. CDR1 is SGHKS and CDR2 is YYEKEE in the germline V gene (reference sequence). This chain's CDR3 is CASSLTLDRSGSYTF. The CDR3 region has the DNA TGTGCCAGCAGCTTAACCCTCGACAGGTCTGGGAGCTACACCTTC.

This clone was detected only a few times. The V gene is TRBV27, the J gene TRBJ1-1, with 9 positions matching TRBD1. The CDR3 totals 13 residues. V was pared by 6 bases and J by 11 bases, with 10 bases of the junction left unmatched. Germline CDR1 reads MNHEY; CDR2 reads SMNVEV (reference sequence). DNA for the CDR3: TGTGCCAGCAGCATAGGACAGGGGAAGGGGGCTTTCTTT. Its protein product is CASSIGQGKGAFF.

The chain recombines TRBV28 with TRBJ2-7; weak D call: TRBD1 (5 bases). The CDR3 totals 15 residues. CDR1 and CDR2 (germline): MDHEN, SYDVKM. Between the trimmed V and J ends, which lost 8 bases and 2 bases, there was a span of 19 bases. The CDR3 region is CASLEQGSPTYEQYF. For the CDR3, the DNA is TGTGCCAGCCTGGAGCAGGGCAGCCCGACCTACGAGCAGTACTTC.

The V gene is TRBV29-1, the J gene TRBJ2-2; 7 bases are a match to TRBD1. The CDR3 spans 14 residues. CDR1 is SQVTM, CDR2 ANQGSEA, per germline. The V segment lost 3 bases and the J segment 2 bases; nucleotides outside the gene matches: 3. CDR3 residues: CSVEGTDNTGELFF. CDR3 DNA sequence: TGCAGCGTTGAGGGGACAGACAACACCGGGGAGCTGTTTTTT.

The chain recombines TRBV2 with TRBJ1-2; no reliable D call. This CDR3 has 15 amino acids. V gave up 5 bases and J gave up 1 base, with 14 bases separating them. CDR1 and CDR2 from the germline V gene are SNHLY and FYNNEI. DNA of the CDR3: TGTGCCAGCAGTTTACGGGAAAAGGGTAACTATGGCTACACCTTC. Residues: CASSLREKGNYGYTF.

This chain joins TRBV4-1 and TRBJ2-7, with D unresolved. The CDR3 is 14 amino acids. Between the trimmed V and J ends, which lost 3 bases and 2 bases, there was a span of 11 bases. In germline, CDR1 is MGHRA, CDR2 YSYEKL. The chain's CDR3 is CASSHQARTYEQYF. CDR3 in DNA: TGCGCCAGCAGCCACCAAGCTAGAACCTACGAGCAGTACTTC.

The rearrangement joins TRBV6-1 to TRBJ1-5, with D possibly matching TRBD1 (5 bases). There are 12 residues in the CDR3. The ends were cut back, 5 bases at V and 5 bases at J, with 7 bases in the middle. Germline V gene sequence: CDR1 MNHNS, CDR2 SASEGT. Written as DNA, the CDR3 is TGTGCCAGCAGTTGGGGGGATCAGCCCCAGCATTTT. It specifies CASSWGDQPQHF.

CDR3 DNA sequence: TGTGCCTGGAGCGCAGACATGTCTGGCTACACCTTC. Residues: CAWSADMSGYTF. J is TRBJ1-2 and V is TRBV30; D remains ambiguous. Germline assignment: CDR1 GTSNPN and CDR2 SVGIG (reference sequence). The CDR3 is 12 amino acids. V gave up 3 bases and J gave up 7 bases, with 12 bases separating them.

The rearrangement uses TRBV28 and TRBJ1-5; 9 bases are a match to TRBD1. The germline V gene encodes CDR1 MDHEN and CDR2 SYDVKM. After removal of 8 bases from V and 7 bases from J, the junction contained 9 bases not matched to a gene. The CDR3 runs to 14 residues. The CDR3 is CASRLQGAGQPQHF. CDR3 coding DNA: TGTGCCAGCCGACTACAGGGGGCAGGACAGCCCCAGCATTTT.

The rearrangement joins TRBV5-6 to TRBJ1-2; possibly TRBD1 for D (5 bases). Germline V gene data show CDR1 as SGHDT and CDR2 as YYEEEE. V was pared by 0 bases and J by 4 bases, with 7 bases between. The CDR3 runs to 13 residues. The CDR3 loop is CASSLGGSYGYTF. CDR3 DNA: TGTGCCAGCAGCTTGGGGGGCAGCTATGGCTACACCTTC.

The V call is TRBV5-7, the J call TRBJ2-3, with TRBD2 identical over 8 bases. TRBV5-7 is annotated as an ORF whose role is uncertain. J was trimmed by 1 base and V by 2 bases; bases with no gene match: 0. The CDR3 extends over 14 amino acids. Written as DNA, the CDR3 is TGTGCCAGCAGCTTCGGGGGGGGCACAGATACGCAGTATTTT. It yields the protein CASSFGGGTDTQYF.

A single count supports this clone. J is TRBJ1-2 and V is TRBV9, with 11 bases aligning to TRBD1. Germline-derived CDR1 and CDR2 are SGDLS and YYNGEE. With V trimmed by 6 bases and J by 7 bases, 5 bases remained unmatched. The CDR3 covers 13 residues. CDR3 in amino acids: CASTGQGAGGYTF. The CDR3 DNA reads TGTGCCAGCACCGGACAGGGGGCAGGTGGCTACACCTTC.

The rearrangement uses TRBV19 and TRBJ1-2; a weak D match, TRBD1 (6 bases). Trimming stripped 6 bases from V and 5 bases from J, with 13 bases between. The CDR3 is made up of 13 amino acids. Germline values: CDR1 LNHDA, CDR2 SQIVND (reference sequence). The CDR3 loop reads CASSLQGWYGYTF. The CDR3, as DNA: TGTGCCAGTAGCTTACAGGGTTGGTATGGCTACACCTTC.

This clone showed up just a few times. The rearrangement uses TRBV7-9 and TRBJ1-2, with TRBD1 matching 7 bases. In germline, CDR1 is SEHNR, CDR2 FQNEAQ (reference sequence). The V segment lost 1 base and the J segment 14 bases; nucleotides outside the gene matches: 16. The CDR3 consists of 15 residues. The CDR3 coding sequence is TGTGCCAGCAGCTTAGTTCCGACAGGGAAGGAGTCTACAACCTTC. As protein: CASSLVPTGKESTTF.

This chain joins TRBV6-4 and TRBJ2-3, with D possibly matching TRBD2 (5 bases). The ends were cut back, 4 bases at V and 0 bases at J, with 5 bases in the middle. Germline V gene data show CDR1 as MRHNA and CDR2 as SNTAGT. This CDR3 has 13 residues. CDR3 DNA: TGTGCCAGCAGTGCGGGGAGCACAGATACGCAGTATTTT. Residues: CASSAGSTDTQYF.

J is TRBJ2-1 and V is TRBV9; the match to TRBD2 covers 15 bases. The CDR3 runs to 19 residues. CDR1 SGDLS and CDR2 YYNGEE come from the germline V gene. Trimming at V came to 2 bases and at J to 0 bases, leaving 6 bases not matched to a gene. This CDR3 is CASSVGLAGGSSSYNEQFF. CDR3 nucleotide sequence: TGTGCCAGCAGCGTGGGACTAGCGGGGGGCTCGAGCTCCTACAATGAGCAGTTCTTC. Drawing the rest from reference TRBV9 and TRBJ2-1, the complete variable domain is DSGVTQTPKHLITATGQRVTLRCSPRSGDLSVYWYQQSLDQGLQFLIQYYNGEERAKGNILERFSAQQFPDLHSELNLSSLELGDSALYFCASSVGLAGGSSSYNEQFFGPGTRLTVL.

The V gene is TRBV14, the J gene TRBJ1-2; no clear D. V shed 2 bases and J shed 2 bases, with 9 bases lying between them. The CDR3 covers 14 residues. The germline V gene has CDR1 SGHDN and CDR2 FVKESK. The CDR3, as DNA: TGTGCCAGCAGCCAATCCAGATGGAACTATGGCTACACCTTC. Translation gives CASSQSRWNYGYTF.